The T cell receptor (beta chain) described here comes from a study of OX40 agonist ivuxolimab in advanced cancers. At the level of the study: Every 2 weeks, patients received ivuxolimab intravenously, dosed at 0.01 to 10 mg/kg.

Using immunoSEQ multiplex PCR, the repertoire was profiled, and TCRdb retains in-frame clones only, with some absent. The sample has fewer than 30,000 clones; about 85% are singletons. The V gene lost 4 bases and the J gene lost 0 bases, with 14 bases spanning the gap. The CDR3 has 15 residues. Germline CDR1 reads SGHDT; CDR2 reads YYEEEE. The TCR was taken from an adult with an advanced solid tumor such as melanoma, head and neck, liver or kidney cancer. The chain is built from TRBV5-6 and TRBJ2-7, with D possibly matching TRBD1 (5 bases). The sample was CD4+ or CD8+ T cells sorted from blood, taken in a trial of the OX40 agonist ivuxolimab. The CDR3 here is CASSQDTTSSYEQYF. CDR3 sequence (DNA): TGTGCCAGCAGCCAGGACACCACGAGCTCCTACGAGCAGTACTTC.